This T cell receptor beta chain is drawn from a study of post-analysis software for immune sequencing data. At the level of the study: Relapsing-remitting, secondary progressive and progressive-relapsing courses of multiple sclerosis were included.

Concerning this clonotype: Its antigen is currently unknown.

Germline CDR1 LGHNA, CDR2 YNFKEQ. The CDR3 runs to 16 residues. V lost 0 bases and J lost 0; bases outside the gene matches: 4. Researchers reported that TCR beta cDNA libraries carried unique molecular identifiers. TCRdb used MiXCR to reprocess the PCR reads, holding one entry per CDR3 protein. The sample has 400,000 to 500,000 distinct CDR3 sequences, approximately 39% seen once. Study results and limitations: The study found significantly lower normalized Chao1 diversity in multiple sclerosis patients than in controls. Controls had lower frequencies than patients of about 5 TRBV segments, which included TRBV5-6, TRBV5-1 and TRBV20-1.

This sequence was found in a girl aged 2 to 10 with multiple sclerosis. The sequencing input was blood. This chain uses TRBV4-2 with TRBJ2-7; 8 positions match TRBD2. The CDR3: CASSQDGRGASYEQYF. CDR3 DNA sequence: TGTGCCAGCAGCCAAGATGGGCGGGGGGCCTCCTACGAGCAGTACTTC.